This TCR beta chain was recorded in a study of blood T cell repertoires in COVID-19 (dated by TCRdb to about 2020). With respect to the entire study: Samples covering the acute and convalescent phases of COVID-19 were provided by collaborators in the United States, Italy and Spain. The material from the prospective study consisted of cDNA or gDNA derived from T cells, B-cell-depleted T cells, or PBMCs. The dataset comprised deeply sampled blood TCRbeta repertoires from subjects exposed to, actively infected with, or recovered from COVID-19. The repertoires were released in a freely available public database intended as a resource for research on the immune response to SARS-CoV-2. Samples came from the ongoing ImmuneRACE study (first 160 participants) plus 1,254 subjects from 6 global collaborators. Sample metadata almost always included a de-identified subject ID, COVID-19 status, age in years and sex. Where available, HLA class I and class II types were taken from metadata supplied by the sample provider and were not determined by assay-based typing. Results the study describes overall, beyond this receptor: How much clinical and demographic metadata was included differed by source and by participant, and the metadata was provided uncurated.

In Seattle, one collaborating source enrolled patients while the infection was active and tracked those patients longitudinally over the course of disease. Each collaborating institution followed its own protocols to collect whole blood in K2EDTA tubes. Collaborator samples were shipped for TCRbeta analysis as frozen whole blood, isolated PBMCs, or DNA extracted from either sample type. TCRbeta CDR3 regions were amplified from genomic DNA using the immunoSEQ Assay, a bias-controlled multiplex PCR. Processing in the source paper ran as follows. Nucleated cell counts per sample were estimated from amplification of reference gene primers within the assay. To quantify the absolute abundance of each unique TCRbeta CDR3 rearrangement, sequence reads were collapsed and filtered. For each sample, productive Simpson clonality was calculated as the square root of Simpson's diversity index over productive rearrangements. The table was pulled from immuneACCESS by TCRdb, which kept in-frame rearrangements only. Such tables lose some clones; where checked, under half of the loss comes from unresolved V genes, and the rest has no known cause. The DNA gave D and trimming, while V, J and clone size come from that table. The table for this sample lists about 180,000 clones; roughly three quarters of them were counted only once. Together, the top ten hold about 12% of the sample.

Comment on this clone: Its binding antigen is unknown. No much larger clone is present one base from it, and per-base qualities are unavailable.

The V end loses 4 bases and the J end loses 7 bases, and a stretch of 15 bases separates them. The germline V gene (reference sequence) gives CDR1 as SGHKS and CDR2 as YYEKEE. From the cysteine up to the phenylalanine, the CDR3 has a length of 15 residues. Only CDR3 DNA remains: 45 bases, in frame from the first base. The chain joins TRBV5-5 to TRBJ1-6; a weak D assignment points to TRBD1 (6 bases agree). Sequenced sample: peripheral blood. This receptor was obtained from a woman over 75 with COVID-19, enrolled during active disease. The CDR3 reads CASSPEQGSNSPLHF. The sequence in DNA is TGTGCCAGCAGCCCTGAACAGGGATCCAATTCACCCCTCCACTTT.